These 23 T cell receptor beta chains were sequenced from one sample in a study of blood T cell repertoires in COVID-19. Data came from immunoSEQ multiplex PCR; TCRdb stores just in-frame clones and leaves some out. Among a few hundred thousand clones, around nine tenths were seen once, and the ten largest hold approximately 2%. The sequenced sample consisted of PBMCs or T cells enriched from blood (not recorded which). The receptors were gathered from a woman aged 60-75 years who had recovered from COVID-19.

This chain links TRBV29-1 with TRBJ1-1; D remains ambiguous. Germline CDR1 is SQVTM and CDR2 is ANQGSEA. The V end lost 4 bases, the J end lost 5 bases, and 14 bases lay between the germline ends. The CDR3 loop spans 13 amino acids. This chain's CDR3 is CSVAPGPGTEAFF. CDR3 in DNA: TGCAGCGTTGCGCCAGGACCGGGGACTGAAGCTTTCTTT.

The rearrangement joins TRBV11-1 to TRBJ1-3; TRBD1 matches 8 bases. Germline V gene data show CDR1 as SGHAT and CDR2 as FQDESV (reference sequence). This CDR3 has 16 amino acids. Trimming removed 5 bases from V and 5 bases from J; junction bases left unmatched: 11. Here the CDR3 reads CASSPAGQGGRNTIYF. Here the CDR3 DNA reads TGTGCCAGCAGCCCCGCCGGACAGGGTGGAAGAAACACCATATATTTT.

This rearrangement joins TRBV7-2 to TRBJ2-1, with 9 bases fitting TRBD2. CDR1 and CDR2 (germline): SGHTA, FQGNSA. There are 15 residues in the CDR3. V gave up 5 bases and J gave up 10 bases; unmatched junction bases: 12. The CDR3 DNA reads TGTGCCAGCAGCCCCCGGGCGGGAGGGCCTGGGGAGCAGTTCTTC. Its translation is CASSPRAGGPGEQFF.

V gene TRBV19 combines with J gene TRBJ2-5, with TRBD2 matching over 7 bases. V lost 8 bases, J lost 5 bases, and 8 bases stayed unmatched. Germline lookup yields CDR1 LNHDA and CDR2 SQIVND (reference sequence). The CDR3 has 13 amino acids. DNA for the CDR3: TGTGCCAGTGGCGGGGGTTTGTGGGAGACCCAGTACTTC. It is translated as CASGGGLWETQYF.

This chain joins TRBV28 and TRBJ2-1, with 7 bases fitting TRBD2. In germline, CDR1 is MDHEN, CDR2 SYDVKM. The J segment lost 10 bases and the V segment lost 4 bases, leaving 1 base of the junction unmatched. The CDR3 runs 11 residues. The CDR3 DNA reads TGTGCCAGCAGTTGGCGGGGGGAGCAGTTCTTC. Its protein is CASSWRGEQFF. Full variable domain (rest looked up from reference TRBV28 and TRBJ2-1): DVKVTQSSRYLVKRTGEKVFLECVQDMDHENMFWYRQDPGLGLRLIYFSYDVKMKEKGDIPEGYSVSREKKERFSLILESASTNQTSMYLCASSWRGEQFFGPGTRLTVL.

The DNA of the CDR3 is TGTGCCAGCAGCTTGCAACCTACGAGGACTTACAAAAGCACAGATACGCAGTATTTT. Protein sequence: CASSLQPTRTYKSTDTQYF. The chain combines TRBV5-4 with TRBJ2-3; D possibly corresponds to TRBD2 (5 bases). V lost 1 base and J 0 bases, leaving 21 bases between the germline ends. Germline V lookup: CDR1 SGHNT, CDR2 YYREEE (reference sequence). The CDR3 consists of 19 residues.

V usage is TRBV18 and J usage is TRBJ2-3; 10 bases fit TRBD2. In germline, CDR1 is KGHSH, CDR2 LQKENI. This CDR3 spans 16 amino acids. Unmatched junction bases numbered 7, after V lost 4 bases and J lost 3 bases. CDR3 residues: CASSRSPSGGTDTQYF. The CDR3 DNA follows: TGTGCCAGCTCACGGTCCCCTAGCGGGGGAACAGATACGCAGTATTTT.

The rearrangement links TRBV3-1 (or the pseudogene TRBV3-2) to TRBJ2-3; a possible D gene is TRBD1 (5 bases). V was cut by 3 bases and J by 2 bases, with 12 bases left in between. Looked up from germline, CDR1 is LGHDT and CDR2 is YNNKEL (reference sequence). The CDR3 loop spans 15 amino acids. Here the CDR3 reads CASSQIGHLTDTQYF. The CDR3 bases are TGTGCCAGCAGCCAGATCGGACACCTCACAGATACGCAGTATTTT.

The chain links TRBV29-1 to TRBJ1-3; D gene ambiguous. CDR3 length equals 12 residues. V lost 7 bases, J lost 4 bases, and 11 bases lay in between. Germline-derived CDR1 and CDR2 are SQVTM and ANQGSEA. The DNA of the CDR3 is TGCAGCGCGCAACTGTCGGGAAACACCATATATTTT. It yields the protein CSAQLSGNTIYF.

The V call is TRBV19, the J call TRBJ2-1; tentatively, D is TRBD2 (5 bases). V lost 7 bases and J lost 0, with 19 bases in between. This CDR3 has 17 amino acids. CDR1 is LNHDA, CDR2 SQIVND, per germline (reference sequence). The CDR3 loop is CASKLRAGDYSYNEQFF. DNA for the CDR3: TGTGCCAGTAAATTACGGGCGGGCGATTACTCCTACAATGAGCAGTTCTTC.

J is TRBJ2-3 and V is TRBV10-3; 9 bases fit TRBD1. Germline V lookup: CDR1 ENHRY, CDR2 SYGVKD. V trimming: 2 bases; J trimming: 7 bases; junction bases outside the gene matches: 28. The CDR3 extends over 22 amino acids. The CDR3 protein is CAISEGLGSGQGLKSVFNTQYF. CDR3 coding DNA: TGTGCCATCAGTGAGGGCCTGGGGTCGGGACAGGGCTTGAAATCCGTATTTAATACGCAGTATTTT.

V gene TRBV3-1 (or the pseudogene TRBV3-2) combines with J gene TRBJ1-6, with D perhaps TRBD1 (6 bases). The V gene lost 2 bases and the J gene lost 3 bases, with 14 bases spanning the gap. The CDR3 has 17 amino acids. Germline CDR1 is LGHDT and CDR2 is YNNKEL (reference sequence). The CDR3 DNA is TGTGCCAGCAGCCAACCCAGGGGCGCCGACTATAATTCACCCCTCCACTTT. This gives the protein CASSQPRGADYNSPLHF.

The chain joins TRBV5-1 to TRBJ2-2, with D perhaps matching TRBD1 (5 bases). CDR3 length: 14 amino acids. V lost 4 bases and J lost 1, with 8 bases in between. Germline V CDR1 and CDR2: SGHRS, YFSETQ. The CDR3 spells CASSTQGNTGELFF. DNA for the CDR3: TGCGCCAGCAGCACCCAGGGGAACACCGGGGAGCTGTTTTTT.

The chain combines TRBV5-5 with TRBJ2-7, with a possible D match to TRBD2 (6 bases). The CDR3 length is 15 residues. The germline V gene encodes CDR1 SGHKS and CDR2 YYEKEE (reference sequence). V was trimmed by 4 bases and J by 0 bases, leaving 14 bases between them. The CDR3, as DNA: TGTGCCAGCAGCCCCAACCCGACTAGCTCCTACGAGCAGTACTTC. This sequence encodes CASSPNPTSSYEQYF.

This clone was counted many times. The rearrangement joins TRBV7-3 to TRBJ1-5, with no clear D. CDR3 length: 20 amino acids. Germline V gene data show CDR1 as SGHTA and CDR2 as FQGTGA. Trimming removed 4 bases at V and 0 bases at J, with 25 bases between. The DNA for the CDR3 is TGTGCCAGCAGCTCCTGGGCCAAACGGACTCCTTTCTATAGCAATCAGCCCCAGCATTTT. Amino acids: CASSSWAKRTPFYSNQPQHF.

The chain joins TRBV5-4 to TRBJ2-1, with unresolved D. The CDR3 has 15 amino acids. From germline, CDR1 is SGHNT and CDR2 YYREEE (reference sequence). Trimming cost V 3 bases and J 5 bases, with 15 bases left between them. This CDR3 is CASSSILVTDNEQFF. In nucleotides, the CDR3 is TGTGCCAGCAGCTCTATCCTAGTAACCGACAATGAGCAGTTCTTC. The full variable domain, its missing parts supplied by reference TRBV5-4 and TRBJ2-1, is ETGVTQSPTHLIKTRGQQVTLRCSSQSGHNTVSWYQQALGQGPQFIFQYYREEENGRGNFPPRFSGLQFPNYSSELNVNALELDDSALYLCASSSILVTDNEQFFGPGTRLTVL.

The rearrangement uses TRBV12-3 or TRBV12-4 and TRBJ2-7; tentatively, D is TRBD1 (6 bases). This CDR3 spans 11 amino acids. Trimming cost V 8 bases and J 4 bases, with 9 bases left between them. The CDR3 sequence: CASGGWYEQYF. CDR3 coding DNA: TGTGCCAGCGGGGGCTGGTACGAGCAGTACTTC.

The chain uses TRBV7-9 and TRBJ2-2, with D tentatively TRBD1 (6 bases). The CDR3 has 16 residues. Germline V gene lookup returns CDR1 SEHNR and CDR2 FQNEAQ (reference sequence). Trimming removed 5 bases from V and 1 base from J, with 14 bases in between. This CDR3 reads CASSPPGRGNTGELFF. The CDR3 DNA reads as TGTGCCAGCAGCCCGCCGGGCAGGGGGAACACCGGGGAGCTGTTTTTT.

V gene TRBV9 combines with J gene TRBJ1-1; perhaps TRBD1 as D (5 bases). Germline CDR1 and CDR2: SGDLS and YYNGEE. V was pared by 3 bases and J by 8 bases, with 14 bases between. The CDR3 loop spans 13 amino acids. This chain's CDR3 is CASSARPYREAFF. The CDR3 DNA follows: TGTGCCAGCAGCGCGCGGCCCTACAGGGAAGCTTTCTTT.

This clone was found once. The J gene is TRBJ2-2, the V gene TRBV7-3; 10 bases match TRBD2. Germline CDR1 and CDR2: SGHTA and FQGTGA. This CDR3 is built from 14 residues. With 5 bases clipped from V and 6 bases from J, the junction kept 3 bases outside the gene matches. CDR3 sequence: CASSTAGGPGELFF. CDR3 DNA sequence: TGTGCCAGCAGCACAGCGGGAGGGCCCGGGGAGCTGTTTTTT.

The chain joins TRBV13 to TRBJ2-2, with unresolved D. Germline loops: CDR1 PRHDT, CDR2 FYEKMQ (reference sequence). V was pared by 4 bases and J by 7 bases, with 13 bases between. This CDR3 spans 14 amino acids. CDR3 protein: CASSSMTSGGELFF. Here the CDR3 DNA reads TGTGCCAGCAGCTCTATGACATCCGGCGGGGAGCTGTTTTTT.

The rearrangement links TRBV7-3 to TRBJ2-3, with 11 bases identical to TRBD2. In germline, CDR1 is SGHTA, CDR2 FQGTGA. This CDR3 comprises 18 residues. The V segment lost 5 bases and the J segment 2 bases; nucleotides outside the gene matches: 12. CDR3 nucleotides: TGTGCCAGCAGCCCGACTGCACTAGCGGGGGTTACCACAGATACGCAGTATTTT. Amino acid sequence: CASSPTALAGVTTDTQYF.

The genes are TRBV12-3 or TRBV12-4 and TRBJ1-1, with TRBD1 identical over 7 bases. The CDR3 covers 13 residues. J was trimmed by 2 bases and V by 7 bases; bases with no gene match: 4. The CDR3 here is CASTDRANTEAFF. The CDR3 nucleotides read TGTGCCAGCACTGACAGGGCTAACACTGAAGCTTTCTTT.